The clone carrying this T cell receptor beta chain was observed a handful of times. Its antigen is unidentified. TCRdb analysed the RT-PCR reads with MiXCR anew, one entry per CDR3 protein. Of about 150,000 distinct CDR3 sequences listed, around 10% were seen once; the top ten hold approximately 39%. The V gene lost 0 bases and the J gene lost 1 base, with 6 bases spanning the gap. The CDR3 is 14 amino acids. This sample is drawn from a study of response to subunit inactivated influenza vaccine. Points from the study as a whole: Seasonal influenza vaccination, on each occasion, was suggested by the authors to recruit few new T cells.

The material was CD8+ T cells sorted from PBMCs, obtained roughly 24 months after vaccination. The rearrangement joins TRBV12-3 or TRBV12-4 to TRBJ2-5; no definite D call. The receptor's source is a man aged 50-75 years who received an inactivated influenza vaccine. The CDR3: CASSLALTQETQYF. CDR3 nucleotide sequence: TGTGCCAGCAGTTTAGCTTTGACCCAAGAGACCCAGTACTTC.